This T cell receptor (beta chain) was recovered during a study of blood T cell repertoires in COVID-19. The germline CDR1 and CDR2 sequences are SNHLY and FYNNEI. V lost 4 bases to trimming and J lost 4 bases, with 19 bases between them. The CDR3 loop spans 16 amino acids. Here immunoSEQ multiplex PCR was the method, and the copy in TCRdb shows in-frame clones only, minus some. The sample lists about 200,000 clones; roughly 86% were seen once. This sequence joins TRBV2 and TRBJ1-1, with D maybe TRBD1 (6 bases). The sequenced sample was PBMCs or T cells enriched from blood (not recorded which). The TCR sequence derives from a man between 35 and 55 years old with acute COVID-19. The CDR3 DNA reads as TGTGCCAGCAGTGTAATAATTAACTTAGGGGGCACTGAAGCTTTCTTT. Its translation: CASSVIINLGGTEAFF.